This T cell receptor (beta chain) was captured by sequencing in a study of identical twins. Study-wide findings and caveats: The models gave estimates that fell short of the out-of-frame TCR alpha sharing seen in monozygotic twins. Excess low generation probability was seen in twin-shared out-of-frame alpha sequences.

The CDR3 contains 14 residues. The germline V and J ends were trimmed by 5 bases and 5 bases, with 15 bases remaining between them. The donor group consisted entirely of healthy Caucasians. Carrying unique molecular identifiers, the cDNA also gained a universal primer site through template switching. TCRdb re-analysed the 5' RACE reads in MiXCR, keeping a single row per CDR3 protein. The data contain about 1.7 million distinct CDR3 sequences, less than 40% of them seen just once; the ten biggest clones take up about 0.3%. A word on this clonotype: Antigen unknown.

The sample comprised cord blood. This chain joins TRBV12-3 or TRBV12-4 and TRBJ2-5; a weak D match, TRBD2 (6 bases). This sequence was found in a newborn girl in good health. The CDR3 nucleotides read TGTGCCAGCAGTGCTCAAAATGGGGGGGAGACCCAGTACTTC. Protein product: CASSAQNGGETQYF.